This T cell receptor (beta chain) was captured in a study of shared clonotypes between healthy human individuals (dated by TCRdb to 2020 to 2021). As for the study more broadly: The cohort included three men and a couple of women between 18 and 49 years of age. For each donor, CD4 naive and CD4 memory were each run on three plates, CD8 naive on two plates, and CD8 memory on one plate. The study deeply sequenced blood TCR repertoires of five healthy adults to estimate repertoire size and the extent of clonotype sharing between individuals. Libraries were prepared and TCR repertoires were sequenced by different laboratories using diverse techniques, in order to increase sequencing depth and limit assay-specific biases. Leukapheresis yielded between about 0.8 and 9.5 billion PBMCs per donor. Overall study results and their limits: When a few donors were compared, the shared fraction of clonotypes was roughly 4.8% for naive CD4, less than 4% for naive CD8, 2% to 2.5% for memory CD4, and around 0.4% for memory CD8. Estimated clonotype richness was generally larger for naive than for memory subsets. Higher generation probabilities were observed for clonotypes shared by all four sorted-subset donors than for non-shared clonotypes. Pairwise subsampling led to the expectation that sequencing depth would affect the degree of clonotype sharing among donors. Only blood was sampled, and tissue TCR repertoires likely differ from those in blood. Rarefaction of sorted-subset datasets indicated incomplete sequencing despite the large sequencing depth. Because the study included only a small number of donors, the genetic and exposure-history diversity represented was limited.

TCR CDR3 regions were amplified from genomic DNA by multiplex PCR using the deep immunoSEQ assay. Genomic DNA extracted from each cell subset was distributed evenly over all wells of several immunoSEQ 96-well plates, and each plate served as one replicate. For sorted subsets, 150 to 250 ng genomic DNA, equal to approximately 30,000 T cell genomes, was loaded into each replicate PCR. The purified libraries were quantified using a Qubit 3.0 fluorometer, sized with a Bioanalyzer 2100, and then quantified again using the KAPA Library Quantification kit. Each immunoSEQ 96-well plate was sequenced on its own single-read 150-cycle Illumina NextSeq 550 flow cell. As for the original processing: Because the immunoSEQ output included only junctional sequences and no quality scores, the filtering could not be the same as the filtering used for full-length reads. To assign V/J genes and CDR3, sequences were annotated against IMGT germline references using PyIR, a Python wrapper for IgBLAST v1.9. Reads were filtered out if the reads had weak V/J assignments (E-value above 1e-6), no CDR3, stop codons, out-of-frame junctions, or ambiguous translated residues. V3J clonotypes were defined as sequences sharing an identical inferred V gene, J gene, and CDR3 amino acid sequence. Percentage overlap between repertoires was calculated by dividing the number of shared unique clonotypes by the size of the smaller repertoire. Richness of each repertoire was evaluated using RTK rarefaction, the Chao1 estimator, and Recon v2.1 estimates of unobserved clonotypes. OLGA was used to compute generation probabilities for all TCRbeta clonotypes that the gDNA method yielded from four donors. Sourced from immuneACCESS, this table was stored by TCRdb with only in-frame sequences that have V and J called. A share of the clones is absent; for the studies checked, an unresolved V gene accounts for under half, and the remainder has no known explanation. V, J and clone size were drawn from that table, and D and trimming were deduced from the DNA. This sample holds around 1.5 million clones; about 98% were observed only once. In total, the top ten clones hold approximately 0.45% of the sample.

Details on this clone: Its antigen is unknown. Base qualities are missing; no much larger clone stands one base away.

The donors were healthy, HIV-negative adults with no recently reported acute infections or vaccinations. Every donor was a Caucasian adult living in Nashville, Tennessee, USA. CD4+ T cells were enriched by magnetic negative selection, after which naive cells were positively selected on CD45RA and the negative fraction was taken as the memory subset. After blood collection by leukapheresis, PBMCs were isolated using Ficoll-Histopaque density gradient centrifugation and then cryopreserved in the vapor phase of liquid nitrogen. Purity and quantity of every magnetically sorted T cell population were checked by analytical flow cytometry. Each sorted fraction had its genomic DNA isolated and then quantified by UV absorbance on a Nanodrop 2000c. The receptor was isolated from a man aged 25-45 years in good health. Source material: naive CD4+ T cells sorted from blood. What this sample's cell subset or site label stands for: CD45RA+ positively selected.

The CDR3 region: CASRVAETQYF. The nucleotide sequence is given as TGTGCCAGCAGGGTTGCAGAGACCCAGTACTTC. Rearrangement joined TRBV7-2 to TRBJ2-5, with the identity of the D gene unclear. Sequences SGHTA (CDR1) and FQGNSA (CDR2) are obtained from the germline V gene. From cysteine to phenylalanine, the CDR3 is 11 amino acids long. CDR3 DNA is the only sequence kept; it has 33 bases, read in frame from the first base. V drops 6 bases and J drops 4 bases, leaving 6 bases in between.